The 31 T cell receptor beta chains below were found in one sample sequenced in a study of T cells after somatic rescue of genetic block. Some clones are missing from TCRdb's copy, which holds only in-frame ones; the method was immunoSEQ multiplex PCR. The table shows more than 9,500 clones, with roughly 70% occurring only once. The specimen was peripheral blood mononuclear cells (PBMCs). All receptors derive from a boy between 10 and 17 years old.

This clone has a single count. The chain has TRBV7-2 and TRBJ1-1, with 10 bases that match TRBD1. The length of the CDR3 is 14 residues. Germline assignment: CDR1 SGHTA and CDR2 FQGNSA. J lost 10 bases, V lost 5 bases, and 10 bases had no gene match. The CDR3 DNA sequence: TGTGCCAGCAGCGGTTGGACAGGGGGAGGGATAGCTTTCTTT. Amino acids: CASSGWTGGGIAFF.

This clone was picked up a small number of times. The rearrangement uses TRBV15 and TRBJ2-1; D unresolved. CDR3 length equals 12 residues. Germline V gene lookup returns CDR1 LNHNV and CDR2 YYDKDF (reference sequence). V was clipped by 8 bases and J by 7 bases, with 12 bases between them. The CDR3: CATQHNHNEQFF. For the CDR3, the DNA is TGTGCCACCCAGCATAACCATAATGAGCAGTTCTTC. The full variable domain, its missing parts supplied by reference TRBV15 and TRBJ2-1, is DAMVIQNPRYQVTQFGKPVTLSCSQTLNHNVMYWYQQKSSQAPKLLFHYYDKDFNNEADTPDNFQSRRPNTSFCFLDIRSPGLGDTAMYLCATQHNHNEQFFGPGTRLTVL.

CDR3 sequence reads: CASSLTGGGTEAFF. The CDR3 region has the DNA TGTGCCAGCAGTTTGACAGGGGGGGGGACTGAAGCTTTCTTT. This chain connects TRBV6-1 to TRBJ1-1, with 9 nucleotides matching TRBD1. Germline V gene data show CDR1 as MNHNS and CDR2 as SASEGT. CDR3 length: 14 residues. Trimming at V came to 5 bases and at J to 5 bases, leaving 6 bases not matched to a gene.

The chain carries TRBV5-1 and TRBJ2-7; perhaps D is TRBD1 or TRBD2 (5 bases each). Germline lookup yields CDR1 SGHRS and CDR2 YFSETQ. CDR3 length: 16 amino acids. The V end was cut by 4 bases, the J end by 0 bases, with 17 bases between. This CDR3 reads CASSPKTGPLSYEQYF. Written as DNA, the CDR3 is TGCGCCAGCAGCCCCAAAACGGGACCGCTCTCCTACGAGCAGTACTTC. Variable domain in full (rest from reference TRBV5-1 and TRBJ2-7): KAGVTQTPRYLIKTRGQQVTLSCSPISGHRSVSWYQQTPGQGLQFLFEYFSETQRNKGNFPGRFSGRQFSNSRSEMNVSTLELGDSALYLCASSPKTGPLSYEQYFGPGTRLTVT.

CDR3 in amino acids: CAWAIPGQFSGNTIYF. CDR3 sequence (DNA): TGTGCCTGGGCAATCCCGGGACAGTTCTCCGGAAACACCATATATTTT. The V gene is TRBV30, the J gene TRBJ1-3, with 7 bases matching TRBD1. J lost 4 bases, V lost 5 bases, and 14 bases had no gene match. This CDR3 has 16 residues. Looked up from germline, CDR1 is GTSNPN and CDR2 is SVGIG (reference sequence).

This clone was recorded only once. J is TRBJ2-6 and V is TRBV5-1, with D maybe TRBD1 (5 bases). This CDR3 spans 15 amino acids. Germline-derived CDR1 and CDR2 are SGHRS and YFSETQ. V was trimmed by 2 bases and J by 3 bases, leaving 9 bases between them. CDR3 bases: TGCGCCAGCAGCTTTCAGGGAAGTGGGGCCAACGTCCTGACTTTC. Protein product: CASSFQGSGANVLTF. Full variable domain (remainder filled in from reference TRBV5-1 and TRBJ2-6): KAGVTQTPRYLIKTRGQQVTLSCSPISGHRSVSWYQQTPGQGLQFLFEYFSETQRNKGNFPGRFSGRQFSNSRSEMNVSTLELGDSALYLCASSFQGSGANVLTFGAGSRLTVL.

V is TRBV19 and J is TRBJ2-2; 8 bases match TRBD2. Germline V CDR1 and CDR2: LNHDA, SQIVND (reference sequence). V lost 1 base and J lost 1; bases outside the gene matches: 8. The CDR3 runs 18 residues. The CDR3 region has the DNA TGTGCCAGTAGTATAGCATCGAGGCTAGCGGGGAACACCGGGGAGCTGTTTTTT. Amino acid sequence: CASSIASRLAGNTGELFF.

This clone was seen more than once but under ten times. J is TRBJ1-2 and V is TRBV6-5; 7 nucleotides match TRBD1. Germline trimming cut 5 bases from V and 4 bases from J; bases unmatched to any gene: 4. The length of the CDR3 is 13 residues. The germline V gene has CDR1 MNHEY and CDR2 SVGAGI. As DNA, the CDR3 is TGTGCCAGCAGTGTGTCAGGGGGCTATGGCTACACCTTC. Translated: CASSVSGGYGYTF.

The CDR3 region has the DNA TGTGCCATCAGTGACCGTACAGGGAACACTGAAGCTTTCTTT. Protein: CAISDRTGNTEAFF. The gene calls are TRBV10-3 and TRBJ1-1; tentatively, D is TRBD1 (5 bases). The germline V gene encodes CDR1 ENHRY and CDR2 SYGVKD. The V gene lost 3 bases and the J gene lost 1 base, with 9 bases spanning the gap. There are 14 residues in the CDR3.

The V and J genes are TRBV6-6 and TRBJ1-3, with D perhaps matching TRBD1 (6 bases). Germline CDR1 MNHNY, CDR2 SVGAGI (reference sequence). The CDR3 runs to 16 residues. V lost 4 bases, J lost 1 base, and 14 bases lay in between. The CDR3: CASSSQAGASGNTIYF. Here the CDR3 DNA reads TGTGCCAGCAGTTCCCAAGCAGGGGCATCTGGAAACACCATATATTTT.

This clone occurred once. The V call is TRBV9, the J call TRBJ2-5; D is possibly TRBD2 (6 bases). Germline values: CDR1 SGDLS, CDR2 YYNGEE. The CDR3 consists of 14 residues. Deletions cut 0 bases from V and 4 bases from J, with 10 bases between. The CDR3 DNA is TGTGCCAGCAGCGTAGACGGGGGTGGAGAGACCCAGTACTTC. Protein: CASSVDGGGETQYF. Using reference TRBV9 and TRBJ2-5 for the parts outside the CDR3, the full variable domain is DSGVTQTPKHLITATGQRVTLRCSPRSGDLSVYWYQQSLDQGLQFLIQYYNGEERAKGNILERFSAQQFPDLHSELNLSSLELGDSALYFCASSVDGGGETQYFGPGTRLLVL.

A few counts support this clone. The chain employs TRBV2 and TRBJ2-7, with 11 bases fitting TRBD2. Germline values: CDR1 SNHLY, CDR2 FYNNEI. Unmatched junction bases numbered 6, after V lost 6 bases and J lost 2 bases. CDR3 size: 15 residues. The CDR3 protein is CASSGLAGGPYEQYF. DNA of the CDR3: TGTGCCAGCAGCGGTCTAGCGGGGGGCCCCTACGAGCAGTACTTC. Variable domain in full (rest from reference TRBV2 and TRBJ2-7): EPEVTQTPSHQVTQMGQEVILRCVPISNHLYFYWYRQILGQKVEFLVSFYNNEISEKSEIFDDQFSVERPDGSNFTLKIRSTKLEDSAMYFCASSGLAGGPYEQYFGPGTRLTVT.

The V call is TRBV6-1, the J call TRBJ2-2; no clear D. The V end was cut by 4 bases, the J end by 6 bases, with 18 bases between. Per the germline V gene, CDR1 is MNHNS and CDR2 is SASEGT. This CDR3 contains 16 residues. CDR3 sequence reads: CASSAFRWSQPGELFF. The CDR3 DNA is TGTGCCAGCAGTGCCTTCAGATGGTCCCAGCCCGGGGAGCTGTTTTTT.

This clone was recorded only once. The chain is built from TRBV9 and TRBJ2-1, with 9 bases that match TRBD1. The V gene end was trimmed by 4 bases and the J gene end by 0 bases; junction bases not matched to a gene: 2. CDR3 length: 15 residues. Looked up from germline, CDR1 is SGDLS and CDR2 is YYNGEE. As DNA, the CDR3 is TGTGCCAGCAGCTCACAGGGGGCCTCCTACAATGAGCAGTTCTTC. It encodes CASSSQGASYNEQFF.

The chain couples TRBV9 to TRBJ2-3; no firm D call. The germline V gene has CDR1 SGDLS and CDR2 YYNGEE. There are 12 residues in the CDR3. Trimming shortened V by 0 bases and J by 4 bases, and 3 bases separated the two germline ends. This CDR3 is CASSVVPDTQYF. The CDR3 DNA reads TGTGCCAGCAGCGTAGTACCAGATACGCAGTATTTT.

This clone was counted a few times. The chain combines TRBV19 with TRBJ2-4; D could derive from TRBD1 or TRBD2 (6 bases each). V lost 0 bases, J lost 7 bases, and 22 bases lay in between. Looked up from germline, CDR1 is LNHDA and CDR2 is SQIVND (reference sequence). The CDR3 is 18 amino acids. In DNA form, the CDR3 reads TGTGCCAGTAGTATAGACCACAACAAGCCCGGGGGCCGGAACATTCAGTACTTC. This sequence encodes CASSIDHNKPGGRNIQYF.

The V gene is TRBV28, the J gene TRBJ2-7; 8 bases line up with TRBD1. Germline loops: CDR1 MDHEN, CDR2 SYDVKM. The V segment lost 0 bases and the J segment 4 bases; nucleotides outside the gene matches: 14. This CDR3 spans 18 amino acids. The CDR3 loop reads CASSLWGVRQGNFYEQYF. The CDR3 DNA follows: TGTGCCAGCAGTTTATGGGGCGTTCGACAGGGGAACTTTTACGAGCAGTACTTC.

The genes are TRBV19 and TRBJ1-3; 7 nucleotides agree with TRBD1. The CDR3 is made up of 17 amino acids. Trimming at V came to 5 bases and at J to 0 bases, leaving 10 bases not matched to a gene. Germline values: CDR1 LNHDA, CDR2 SQIVND (reference sequence). CDR3 coding DNA: TGTGCCAGTAGTCCCGGGACAGCGTTAAGCTCTGGAAACACCATATATTTT. This encodes CASSPGTALSSGNTIYF.

V gene TRBV10-3 combines with J gene TRBJ2-7, with 11 bases lining up with TRBD2. Trimming at V came to 6 bases and at J to 2 bases, leaving 6 bases not matched to a gene. The CDR3 totals 15 residues. The germline V gene has CDR1 ENHRY and CDR2 SYGVKD. CDR3 sequence (DNA): TGTGCCATCAGCCAGACTAGCGGGACCACCTACGAGCAGTACTTC. Translated, it gives CAISQTSGTTYEQYF.

The chain joins TRBV9 to TRBJ2-2; TRBD1 matches at 7 bases. CDR1 is SGDLS, CDR2 YYNGEE, per germline. After removal of 0 bases from V and 7 bases from J, the junction contained 6 bases not matched to a gene. This CDR3 has 15 residues. CDR3 loop: CASSVARGFGGELFF. CDR3 coding DNA: TGTGCCAGCAGCGTAGCCAGGGGGTTTGGCGGGGAGCTGTTTTTT.

This chain links TRBV6-1 with TRBJ1-3, with a weak D call TRBD1 (5 bases). Looked up from germline, CDR1 is MNHNS and CDR2 is SASEGT. Deletions cut 6 bases from V and 0 bases from J, with 9 bases between. The CDR3 consists of 14 residues. The CDR3 protein is CASRAGYSGNTIYF. The CDR3 region has the DNA TGTGCCAGCAGAGCAGGGTACTCTGGAAACACCATATATTTT.

V usage is TRBV6-5 and J usage is TRBJ2-7; tentative D call: TRBD1 (5 bases). The CDR3 consists of 14 residues. Trimming cost V 4 bases and J 2 bases, with 12 bases left between them. In germline, CDR1 is MNHEY, CDR2 SVGAGI. The CDR3 nucleotides read TGTGCCAGCAGTTTACCCGACAGTACCTACGAGCAGTACTTC. Translating gives CASSLPDSTYEQYF.

The chain is built from TRBV6-5 and TRBJ1-1; D gene unclear. CDR1 and CDR2 from the germline V gene are MNHEY and SVGAGI. Deletions cut 2 bases from V and 1 base from J, with 14 bases between. CDR3 size: 16 residues. The CDR3 DNA reads TGTGCCAGCAGTTACCGACCGTTACCATCGAACACTGAAGCTTTCTTT. This codes for CASSYRPLPSNTEAFF.

The chain recombines TRBV18 with TRBJ1-1, with D perhaps TRBD1 (6 bases). The length of the CDR3 is 14 residues. CDR1 KGHSH and CDR2 LQKENI come from the germline V gene. V lost 8 bases, J lost 1 base, and 14 bases lay in between. The CDR3 spells CASLPTGGNTEAFF. The CDR3 DNA is TGTGCCAGCCTTCCGACAGGTGGGAACACTGAAGCTTTCTTT. The whole variable domain, filled in from reference TRBV18 and TRBJ1-1, reads NAGVMQNPRHLVRRRGQEARLRCSPMKGHSHVYWYRQLPEEGLKFMVYLQKENIIDESGMPKERFSAEFPKEGPSILRIQQVVRGDSAAYFCASLPTGGNTEAFFGQGTRLTVV.

This chain uses TRBV15 with TRBJ2-5; 12 bases fit TRBD2. This CDR3 has 17 amino acids. With 1 base clipped from V and 2 bases from J, the junction kept 5 bases outside the gene matches. Germline V CDR1 and CDR2: LNHNV, YYDKDF (reference sequence). The CDR3 protein is CATSRGGLAGSQETQYF. CDR3 bases: TGTGCCACCAGCAGAGGAGGACTAGCGGGGAGTCAAGAGACCCAGTACTTC.

The chain employs TRBV28 and TRBJ1-2; tentative D call: TRBD1 (6 bases). Trimming removed 1 base from V and 7 bases from J, with 19 bases in between. This CDR3 is built from 16 residues. Germline-derived CDR1 and CDR2 are MDHEN and SYDVKM. This CDR3 is CASSLFQGRAGGGYTF. CDR3 coding DNA: TGTGCCAGCAGTTTATTTCAGGGGCGCGCGGGAGGTGGCTACACCTTC.

This sequence joins TRBV6-4 and TRBJ2-3; TRBD1 is a possible D gene (6 bases). CDR3 size: 13 residues. The ends were cut back, 8 bases at V and 2 bases at J, with 11 bases in the middle. The germline gives CDR1 MRHNA, CDR2 SNTAGT. CDR3 DNA sequence: TGTGCCAGCTCGGGACACATCACAGATACGCAGTATTTT. Its translation is CASSGHITDTQYF.

The chain recombines TRBV5-1 with TRBJ2-7; 9 positions agree with TRBD2. CDR3 length equals 14 residues. Germline assignment: CDR1 SGHRS and CDR2 YFSETQ. Trimming cost V 1 base and J 5 bases; bases outside gene matches: 4. Here the CDR3 reads CASSLQAGGNEQYF. The DNA for the CDR3 is TGCGCCAGCAGCTTGCAAGCGGGGGGCAACGAGCAGTACTTC.

This clone appeared once. CDR3 nucleotide sequence: TGTGCCAGTAGTATAGGGCCTATAGCGGGCTCCTACAATGAGCAGTTCTTC. Translation: CASSIGPIAGSYNEQFF. The chain links TRBV19 to TRBJ2-1; TRBD2 matches 7 bases. V trimming: 1 base; J trimming: 0 bases; junction bases outside the gene matches: 6. Per the germline V gene, CDR1 is LNHDA and CDR2 is SQIVND (reference sequence). This CDR3 comprises 17 residues.

The rearrangement uses TRBV7-2 and TRBJ2-4; D unclear. Germline-derived CDR1 and CDR2 are SGHTA and FQGNSA. With 2 bases removed from V and 0 bases from J, the gap between germline ends came to 20 bases. The CDR3 runs 19 residues. DNA of the CDR3: TGTGCCAGCAGCTTACTCGGGCAGGTTCCTCCTCTAGCCAAAAACATTCAGTACTTC. This gives the protein CASSLLGQVPPLAKNIQYF.

V and J are TRBV6-5 and TRBJ2-5, with 7 bases that match TRBD1. The J call may be mistaken, given a closer DNA end match to TRBJ2-7. The CDR3 has 14 residues. Germline V CDR1 and CDR2: MNHEY, SVGAGI. The CDR3 region is CASKLQGKIHEQYF. For the CDR3, the DNA is TGTGCCAGCAAACTACAGGGGAAGATCCACGAGCAGTACTTC.